The clone carrying this T cell receptor (beta chain) was observed a handful of times. Its specificity is not known. Averaging around 110 mL, one heparinised blood draw came from each individual donor. The entirety of the isolated RNA underwent reverse transcription, so expressed TCRB transcripts were sequenced. Assay: immunoSEQ multiplex PCR; the TCRdb copy retains only in-frame clones and omits some. The sample consists of about 160,000 clones, over 6% of them appearing once. This CDR3 contains 17 residues. The germline V gene encodes CDR1 SGDLS and CDR2 YYNGEE. V was clipped by 3 bases and J by 0 bases; unmatched bases: 6. This entry comes from a study of beta chain features in type 1 diabetes. Background on the study: Taken together, all samples contributed roughly 100 million examined sorted cells. Study-wide points: Shorter TCRB CDR3s, moderately but significantly so, were found in Type 1 diabetes patients in all four CD4+ subsets.

This sequence joins TRBV9 and TRBJ1-6, with 7 bases matching TRBD1. This TCR was recovered from a man between 18 and 35 years old with type 1 diabetes. Input material: central memory CD4+ T cells from blood. CDR3 amino acids: CASSGPQGSSYNSPLHF. For the CDR3, the DNA is TGTGCCAGCAGCGGACCACAGGGGAGCTCCTATAATTCACCCCTCCACTTT.